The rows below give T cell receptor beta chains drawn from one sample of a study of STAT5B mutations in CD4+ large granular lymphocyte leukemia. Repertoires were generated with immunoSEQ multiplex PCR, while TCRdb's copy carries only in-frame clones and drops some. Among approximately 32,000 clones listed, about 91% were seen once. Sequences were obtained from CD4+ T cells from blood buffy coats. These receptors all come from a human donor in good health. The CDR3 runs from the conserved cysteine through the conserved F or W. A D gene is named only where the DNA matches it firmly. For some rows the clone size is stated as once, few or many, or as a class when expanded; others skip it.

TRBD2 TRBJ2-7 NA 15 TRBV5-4 CASTARGTSGYEQYF TGTGCCAGCACTGCGCGAGGGACTAGCGGTTACGAGCAGTACTTC
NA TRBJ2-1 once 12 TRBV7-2 CASSSEGGSKFF TGTGCCAGCAGCTCTGAAGGGGGGTCGAAGTTCTTC
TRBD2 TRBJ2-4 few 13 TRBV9 CASSVSGENIQYF TGTGCCAGCAGCGTAAGCGGGGAAAACATTCAGTACTTC
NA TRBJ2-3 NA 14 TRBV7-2 CASSSPASTDTQYF TGTGCCAGCAGCTCGCCTGCTAGCACAGATACGCAGTATTTT
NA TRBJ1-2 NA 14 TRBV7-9 CASSLAQGDYGYTF TGTGCCAGCAGCTTAGCACAGGGCGACTATGGCTACACCTTC
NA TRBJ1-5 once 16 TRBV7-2 CASSLVRGYSNQPQHF TGTGCCAGCAGCTTAGTGAGGGGATATAGCAATCAGCCCCAGCATTTT
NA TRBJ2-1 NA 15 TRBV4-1 CASSQGGASYNEQFF TGCGCCAGCAGCCAAGGGGGGGCCTCCTACAATGAGCAGTTCTTC
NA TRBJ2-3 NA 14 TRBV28 CASGSGTLADTQYF TGTGCCAGCGGATCCGGGACCCTGGCGGATACGCAGTATTTT
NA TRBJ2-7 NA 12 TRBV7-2 CASSLDWGGQYF TGTGCCAGCAGCTTAGATTGGGGAGGGCAGTACTTC
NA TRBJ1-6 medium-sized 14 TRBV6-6 CASTGGTVYSPLHF TGTGCCAGCACGGGCGGCACCGTTTATTCACCCCTCCACTTT
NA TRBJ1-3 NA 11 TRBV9 CASSGGATIYF TGTGCCAGCAGCGGTGGTGCCACCATATATTTT
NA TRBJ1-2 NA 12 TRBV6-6 CASSRELDGYTF TGTGCCAGCAGTCGCGAGCTTGATGGCTACACCTTC
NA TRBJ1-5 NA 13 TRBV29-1 CSVGKGSNQPQHF TGCAGCGTGGGAAAGGGGAGCAATCAGCCCCAGCATTTT
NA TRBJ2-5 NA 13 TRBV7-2 CASSGQSQETQYF TGTGCCAGCAGCGGACAAAGCCAAGAGACCCAGTACTTC
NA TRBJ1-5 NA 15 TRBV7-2 CASSWNGGAVQPQHF TGTGCCAGCAGCTGGAATGGGGGGGCGGTTCAGCCCCAGCATTTT
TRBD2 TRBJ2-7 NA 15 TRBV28 CASSLAGEGSYEQYF TGTGCCAGCAGCTTAGCGGGAGAAGGCTCCTACGAGCAGTACTTC
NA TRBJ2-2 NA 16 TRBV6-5 CASSSSRVSVSGELFF TGTGCCAGCAGTTCCTCCAGGGTATCAGTTTCCGGGGAGCTGTTTTTT
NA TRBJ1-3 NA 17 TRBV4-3 CASTFSIQGPSGNTIYF TGCGCCAGCACCTTTTCAATTCAGGGCCCCTCTGGAAACACCATATATTTT
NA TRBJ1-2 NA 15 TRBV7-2 CASSLAGKYGYGYTF TGTGCCAGCAGCTTAGCAGGCAAGTACGGCTATGGCTACACCTTC
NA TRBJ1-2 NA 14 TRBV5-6 CASSLARANYGYTF TGTGCCAGCAGCTTGGCTCGGGCTAACTATGGCTACACCTTC
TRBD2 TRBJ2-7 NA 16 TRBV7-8 CASSLRGGRAENEQYF TGTGCCAGCAGCTTAAGGGGCGGGAGGGCTGAAAACGAGCAGTACTTC
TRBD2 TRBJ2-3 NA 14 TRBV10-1 CASSELAGDYTQYF TGCGCCAGCAGTGAGCTAGCGGGGGATTATACGCAGTATTTT
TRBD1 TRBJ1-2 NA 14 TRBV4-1 CASSQPGTVYGYTF TGCGCCAGCAGCCAACCCGGGACAGTCTATGGCTACACCTTC
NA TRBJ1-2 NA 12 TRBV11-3 CASSSQGYGYTF TGTGCCAGCAGCTCACAGGGATATGGCTACACCTTC
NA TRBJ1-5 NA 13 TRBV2 CASSVGGNQPQHF TGTGCCAGCAGTGTCGGCGGGAATCAGCCCCAGCATTTT
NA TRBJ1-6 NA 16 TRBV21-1 CASSKDGGLYNSPLHF TGTGCCAGCAGCAAAGACGGCGGACTCTATAATTCACCCCTCCACTTT